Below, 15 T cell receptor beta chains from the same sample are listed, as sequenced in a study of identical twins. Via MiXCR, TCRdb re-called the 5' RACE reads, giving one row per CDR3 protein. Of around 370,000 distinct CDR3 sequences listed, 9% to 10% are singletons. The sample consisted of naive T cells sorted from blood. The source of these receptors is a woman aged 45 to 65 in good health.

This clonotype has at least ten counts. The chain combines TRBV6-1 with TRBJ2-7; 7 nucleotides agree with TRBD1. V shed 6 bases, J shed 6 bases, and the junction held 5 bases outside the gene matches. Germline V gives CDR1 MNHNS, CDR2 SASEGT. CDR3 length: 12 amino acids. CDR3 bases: TGTGCCAGCAGCTGGGACAGAGGCGAGCAGTACGTC. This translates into CASSWDRGEQYV.

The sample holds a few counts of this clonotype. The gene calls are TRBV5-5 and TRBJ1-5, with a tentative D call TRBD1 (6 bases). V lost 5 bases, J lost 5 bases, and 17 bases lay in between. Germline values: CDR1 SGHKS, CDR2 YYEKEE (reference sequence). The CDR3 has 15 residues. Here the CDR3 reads CASSYRAAADQPQHF. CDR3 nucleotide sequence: TGTGCCAGCAGTTACAGGGCGGCGGCGGATCAGCCCCAGCATTTT.

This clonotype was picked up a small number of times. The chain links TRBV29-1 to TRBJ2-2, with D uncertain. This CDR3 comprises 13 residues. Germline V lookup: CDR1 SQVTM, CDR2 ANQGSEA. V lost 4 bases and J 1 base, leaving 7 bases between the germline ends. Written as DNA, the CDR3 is TGCAGCGTTGCACACCTGAACACCGGGGAGCTGTTTTTT. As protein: CSVAHLNTGELFF.

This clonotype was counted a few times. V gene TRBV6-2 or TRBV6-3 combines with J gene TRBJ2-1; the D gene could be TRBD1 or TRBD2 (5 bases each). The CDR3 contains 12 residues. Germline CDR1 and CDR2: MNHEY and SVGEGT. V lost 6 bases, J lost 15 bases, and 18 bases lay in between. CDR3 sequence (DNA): TGTGCCAGCAGGACTGGGACGCCGGTTCCGTTCTTC. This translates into CASRTGTPVPFF.

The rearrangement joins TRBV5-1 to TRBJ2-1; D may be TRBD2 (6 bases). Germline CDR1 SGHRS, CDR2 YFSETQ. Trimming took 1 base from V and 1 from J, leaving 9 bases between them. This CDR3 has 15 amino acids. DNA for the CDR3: TGCGCCAGCAGCTTGTGGCTAGCGTCCTACAATGAGCAGTTCTTC. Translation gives CASSLWLASYNEQFF.

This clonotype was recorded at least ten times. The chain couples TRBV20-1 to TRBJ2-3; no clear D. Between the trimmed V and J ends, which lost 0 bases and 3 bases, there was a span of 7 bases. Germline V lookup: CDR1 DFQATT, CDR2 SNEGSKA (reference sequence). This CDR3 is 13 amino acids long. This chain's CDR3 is CSARDPETDTQYF. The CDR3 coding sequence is TGCAGTGCTAGAGATCCGGAAACAGATACGCAGTATTTT.

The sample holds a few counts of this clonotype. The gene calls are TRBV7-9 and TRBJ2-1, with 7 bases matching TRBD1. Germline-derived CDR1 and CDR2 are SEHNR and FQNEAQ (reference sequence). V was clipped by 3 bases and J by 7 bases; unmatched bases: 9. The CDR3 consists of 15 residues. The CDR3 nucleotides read TGTGCCAGCAGCTTTCGACAGGGTGGAGGAAATGAGCAGTTCTTC. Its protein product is CASSFRQGGGNEQFF.

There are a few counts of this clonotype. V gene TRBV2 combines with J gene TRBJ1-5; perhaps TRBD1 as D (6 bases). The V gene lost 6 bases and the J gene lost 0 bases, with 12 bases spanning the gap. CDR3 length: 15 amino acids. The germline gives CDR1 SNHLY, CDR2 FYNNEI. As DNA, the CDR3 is TGTGCCAGCAGGAGGGGGGCAAATAGCAATCAGCCCCAGCATTTT. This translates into CASRRGANSNQPQHF.

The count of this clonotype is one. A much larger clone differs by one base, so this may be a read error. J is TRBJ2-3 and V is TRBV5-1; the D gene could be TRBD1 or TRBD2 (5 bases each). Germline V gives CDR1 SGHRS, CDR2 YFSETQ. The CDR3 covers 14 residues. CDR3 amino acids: CARSSQGDTDTQYF. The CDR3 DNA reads TGCGCCAGAAGCTCCCAGGGAGACACAGATACGCAGTATTTT.

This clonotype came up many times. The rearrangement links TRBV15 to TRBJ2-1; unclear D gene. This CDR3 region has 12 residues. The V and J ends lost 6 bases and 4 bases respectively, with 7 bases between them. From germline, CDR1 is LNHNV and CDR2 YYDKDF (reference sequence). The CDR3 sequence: CATRGQYNEQFF. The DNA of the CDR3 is TGTGCCACCAGGGGCCAGTACAATGAGCAGTTCTTC. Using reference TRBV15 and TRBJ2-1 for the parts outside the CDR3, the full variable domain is DAMVIQNPRYQVTQFGKPVTLSCSQTLNHNVMYWYQQKSSQAPKLLFHYYDKDFNNEADTPDNFQSRRPNTSFCFLDIRSPGLGDTAMYLCATRGQYNEQFFGPGTRLTVL.

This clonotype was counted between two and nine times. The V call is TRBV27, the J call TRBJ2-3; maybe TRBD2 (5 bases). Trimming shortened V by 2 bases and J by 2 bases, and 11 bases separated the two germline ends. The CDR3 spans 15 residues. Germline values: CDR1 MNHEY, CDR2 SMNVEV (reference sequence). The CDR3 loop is CASSLGRLPTDTQYF. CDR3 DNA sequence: TGTGCCAGCAGTTTAGGAAGACTACCCACAGATACGCAGTATTTT.

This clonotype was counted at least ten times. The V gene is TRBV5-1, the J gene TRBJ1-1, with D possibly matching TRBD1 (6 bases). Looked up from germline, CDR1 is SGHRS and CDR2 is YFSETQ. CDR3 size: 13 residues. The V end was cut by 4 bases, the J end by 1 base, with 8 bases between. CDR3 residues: CASSPGQNTEAFF. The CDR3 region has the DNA TGCGCCAGCAGCCCGGGACAGAACACTGAAGCTTTCTTT.

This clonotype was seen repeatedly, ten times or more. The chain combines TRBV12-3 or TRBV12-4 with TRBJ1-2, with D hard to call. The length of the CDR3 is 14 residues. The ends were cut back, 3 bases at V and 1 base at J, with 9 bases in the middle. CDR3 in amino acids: CASSFGRFNYGYTF. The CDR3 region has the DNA TGTGCCAGCAGTTTCGGACGGTTTAACTATGGCTACACCTTC.

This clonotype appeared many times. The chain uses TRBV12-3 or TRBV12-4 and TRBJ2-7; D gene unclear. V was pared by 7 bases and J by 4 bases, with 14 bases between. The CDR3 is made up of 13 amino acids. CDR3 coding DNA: TGTGCCAGCAATCCGGGCCGTCTTTACGAGCAGTACTTC. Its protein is CASNPGRLYEQYF.

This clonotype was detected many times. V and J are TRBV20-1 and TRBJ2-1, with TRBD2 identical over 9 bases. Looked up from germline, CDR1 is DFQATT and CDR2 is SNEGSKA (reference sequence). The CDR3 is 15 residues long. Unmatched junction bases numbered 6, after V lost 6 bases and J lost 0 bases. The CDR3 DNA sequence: TGCAGTGCGAGACGTAGCGGGAGCTCCTACAATGAGCAGTTCTTC. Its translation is CSARRSGSSYNEQFF.